A selection of T cell receptor beta chains follows, all from one sample in a study of cytomegalovirus exposure and HLA in healthy donors. Profiled with immunoSEQ multiplex PCR; TCRdb holds only in-frame clones, not every one. Counted here are roughly 62,000 clones, about 80% occurring once; the ten biggest clones make up about 3.3%. Sequencing was carried out using PBMCs. The source is a woman in her 40s in good health and CMV-seropositive. Both conserved end residues are part of each CDR3. Each record gives: J gene, clone size, CDR3 length, D gene, V gene, CDR3 DNA, CDR3 protein. D genes are given only for firm matches. A row's size may be missing; if present it is once, few, many or a size class.

>TRBJ1-2|-|12|-|TRBV7-2
TGTGCCAGCAGCCCAGGATTCATTGGCTACACCTTC
CASSPGFIGYTF
>TRBJ1-5|-|15|TRBD1|TRBV2
TGTGCCAGCAAGGGGGACAGGATGGGCAATCAGCCCCAGCATTTT
CASKGDRMGNQPQHF
>TRBJ2-1|-|18|TRBD1|TRBV7-2
TGTGCCAGCTTCAATGGCAGGGGGACATTTGGCTCCTACAATGAGCAGTTCTTC
CASFNGRGTFGSYNEQFF
>TRBJ1-2|few|13|-|TRBV11-2
TGTGCCAGCAGCGCCGGGGGGGTCTATGGCTACACCTTC
CASSAGGVYGYTF
>TRBJ2-2|-|15|TRBD1|TRBV23-1
TGCGCCAGCAGTTTGGACAGGCTGAACACCGGGGAGCTGTTTTTT
CASSLDRLNTGELFF
>TRBJ2-3|once|16|TRBD2|TRBV7-3
TGTGCCAGCAGCGTGACTAGCGGGGGGGCCCGGGATACGCAGTATTTT
CASSVTSGGARDTQYF
>TRBJ1-6|-|16|TRBD1|TRBV7-2
TGTGCCAGCAGTAGTTCCCGGGACAGGGTTAATTCACCCCTCCACTTT
CASSSSRDRVNSPLHF
>TRBJ2-3|-|15|-|TRBV5-1
TGCGCCAGCAGCTTGGGGGCAGTGAGTACAGATACGCAGTATTTT
CASSLGAVSTDTQYF
>TRBJ1-6|-|14|-|TRBV5-6
TGTGCCAGCAGCAGGGGTGCGATTGGGTCACCCCTCCACTTT
CASSRGAIGSPLHF
>TRBJ1-5|-|16|-|TRBV4-1
TGCGCCAGCAGCCATGGAGACGGGACAAGTTATCAGCCCCAGCATTTT
CASSHGDGTSYQPQHF
>TRBJ1-2|-|14|-|TRBV30
TGTGCCTGGAGTCCGTTCGACGGGAACTATGGCTACACCTTC
CAWSPFDGNYGYTF
>TRBJ2-7|-|12|-|TRBV28
TGTGCCAGCAGTTACGGGGAAACCGAGCAGTACTTC
CASSYGETEQYF
>TRBJ2-1|-|16|TRBD2|TRBV4-3
TGCGCCAGCAGCCCCGGGGGACTAGCACCCTACAATGAGCAGTTCTTC
CASSPGGLAPYNEQFF
>TRBJ2-7|-|18|TRBD2|TRBV4-1
TGCGCCAGCAGCCAAGATATGCCTAGCGGGGGGGCTCCCTACGAGCAGTACTTC
CASSQDMPSGGAPYEQYF
>TRBJ1-4|-|16|TRBD1|TRBV19
TGTGCCAGTAGTACCCCCGACAGGGGGCTTCATGAAAAACTGTTTTTT
CASSTPDRGLHEKLFF
>TRBJ2-7|-|12|-|TRBV7-9
TGTTCCAGCAGCCTAACGGCCTACGAGCAGTACTTC
CSSSLTAYEQYF
>TRBJ2-1|-|15|-|TRBV27
TGTGCCAGCAGCCTCGACAGAGCACGCCTCAATGAGCAGTTCTTC
CASSLDRARLNEQFF
>TRBJ2-3|few|14|-|TRBV6-4
TGTGCCAGCAGTACCGGTGGGGCGGCAGATACGCAGTATTTT
CASSTGGAADTQYF
>TRBJ2-7|-|13|TRBD1|TRBV4-1
TGCGCCAGCAGCCCGGACAGGTTTAACGAGCAGTACTTC
CASSPDRFNEQYF
>TRBJ2-7|-|13|-|TRBV6-1
TGTGCCAGCCACAGGGTACGTTCGGGGGAGCAGTACTTC
CASHRVRSGEQYF
>TRBJ2-2|-|12|-|TRBV6-5
TGTGCCACCCAGCAGGGGGGCGGGGAGCTGTTTTTT
CATQQGGGELFF
>TRBJ1-2|-|14|TRBD1|TRBV28
TGTGCCAGCAGTCGGGACAGGGTAAGGTCAGCCTACACCTTC
CASSRDRVRSAYTF
>TRBJ1-6|-|14|-|TRBV5-6
TGTGCCAGCAGCCTCAGGGGAGAGGGATCACCCCTCCACTTT
CASSLRGEGSPLHF
>TRBJ1-3|-|15|TRBD1|TRBV11-2
TGTGCCAGCAGCTCAGGGACAGGGTCGGGAAACACCATATATTTT
CASSSGTGSGNTIYF
>TRBJ2-7|-|13|-|TRBV10-1
TGCGCCAGCAGTGCCGTTCCTAGCTACGAGCAGTACTTC
CASSAVPSYEQYF
>TRBJ2-3|-|14|-|TRBV5-1
TGCGCCAGCAGCTTGGAAAAGGGGGCAGATACGCAGTATTTT
CASSLEKGADTQYF
>TRBJ2-7|-|14|-|TRBV5-5
TGTGCCAGCAGCTTTCGCGGACTACCCTACGAGCAGTACTTC
CASSFRGLPYEQYF
>TRBJ2-7|-|15|TRBD2|TRBV5-6
TGTGCCAGCAGCGCACTAGCGGGGGGGACCTACGAGCAGTACTTC
CASSALAGGTYEQYF
>TRBJ1-1|few|15|TRBD1|TRBV4-2
TGTGCCAGCAGCCGGCGGCAGGGGGGAGACACTGAAGCTTTCTTT
CASSRRQGGDTEAFF
>TRBJ1-1|once|14|-|TRBV10-1
TGCGCCAGCAGTGTTGGAGGGCCGAACACTGAAGCTTTCTTT
CASSVGGPNTEAFF
>TRBJ2-7|-|17|-|TRBV4-3
TGCGCCAGCAGCCAAGATCTCAAACCCTTACGATCTGGGGGCCTAAACTTC
CASSQDLKPLRSGGLNF
>TRBJ1-2|once|14|-|TRBV5-6
TGTGCCAGCCGTGACTCGGGGTGGATTTATGGCTACACCTTC
CASRDSGWIYGYTF
>TRBJ2-7|-|15|-|TRBV5-1
TGCGCCAGCAGCTTGGACGGTCCTCTGTCCTACGAGCAGTACTTC
CASSLDGPLSYEQYF
>TRBJ2-3|few|16|TRBD2|TRBV9
TGTGCCAGTCGCGGTGATGCTTTAGCGGGGGCAGATACGCAGTATTTT
CASRGDALAGADTQYF
>TRBJ1-5|-|14|TRBD1|TRBV5-1
TGCGCCAGCAGCTGGACAGGGGGCGGCCAGCCCCAGCATTTT
CASSWTGGGQPQHF
>TRBJ2-5|-|13|-|TRBV28
TGTGCCAGCAGCCAAGAACCGGAAGAGACCCAGTACTTC
CASSQEPEETQYF
>TRBJ1-4|few|13|-|TRBV7-2
TGTGCCAGCAGCTTAGTAGCAGATGAAAAACTGTTTTTT
CASSLVADEKLFF
>TRBJ2-5|few|15|-|TRBV7-9
TGTGCCAGCAGCTTAGAGTCGGGATACGAGGAGACCCAGTACTTC
CASSLESGYEETQYF